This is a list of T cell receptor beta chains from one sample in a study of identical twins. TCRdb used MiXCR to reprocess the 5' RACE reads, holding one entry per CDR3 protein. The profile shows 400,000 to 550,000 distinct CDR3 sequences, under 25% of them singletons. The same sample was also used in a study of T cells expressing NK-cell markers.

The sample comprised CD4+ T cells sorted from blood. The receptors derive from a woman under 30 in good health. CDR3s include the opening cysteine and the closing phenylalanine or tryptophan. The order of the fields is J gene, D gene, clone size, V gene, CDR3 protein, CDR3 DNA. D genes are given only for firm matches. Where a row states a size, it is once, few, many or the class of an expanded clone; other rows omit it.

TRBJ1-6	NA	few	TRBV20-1	CSARTGTGGSPLHF	TGCAGTGCCCGAACCGGGACGGGTGGTTCACCCCTCCACTTT
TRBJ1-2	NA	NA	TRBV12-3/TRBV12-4	CASTPRAAPQANYGYTF	TGTGCCAGCACCCCCCGGGCGGCCCCCCAAGCTAACTATGGCTACACCTTC
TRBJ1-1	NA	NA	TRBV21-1	CASSKTRAGTGKNTEAFF	TGTGCCAGCAGCAAAACGCGGGCCGGGACAGGGAAGAACACTGAAGCTTTCTTT
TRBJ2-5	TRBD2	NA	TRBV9	CASSVEGSGRRQTQYF	TGTGCCAGCAGCGTAGAAGGGAGCGGGAGGAGGCAGACCCAGTACTTC
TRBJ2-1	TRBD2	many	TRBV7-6	CASSPYSGGAMGEQFF	TGTGCCAGCAGCCCCTATAGCGGGGGGGCTATGGGTGAGCAGTTCTTC
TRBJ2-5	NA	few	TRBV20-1	CSARAERPYQETQYF	TGCAGTGCTAGAGCCGAAAGGCCGTACCAAGAGACCCAGTACTTC
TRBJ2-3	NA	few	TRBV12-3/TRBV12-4	CASSFGTGADTQYF	TGTGCCAGCAGTTTCGGGACGGGGGCAGATACGCAGTATTTT
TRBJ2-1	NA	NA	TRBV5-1	CASIPGGSGYNEQFF	TGCGCCAGCATCCCCGGGGGTAGCGGCTACAATGAGCAGTTCTTC
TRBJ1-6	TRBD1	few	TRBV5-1	CASKTGSSYNSPLHF	TGCGCCAGCAAGACAGGGAGCTCCTATAATTCACCCCTCCACTTT
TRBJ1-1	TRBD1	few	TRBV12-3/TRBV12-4	CASREGQISFF	TGTGCCAGCAGGGAGGGACAGATATCTTTCTTT
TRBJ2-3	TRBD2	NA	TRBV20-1	CSARAAGGPTTQYF	TGCAGTGCTAGGGCAGCGGGGGGGCCCACTACGCAGTATTTT
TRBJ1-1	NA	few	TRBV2	CASSDGASTEAFF	TGTGCCAGCAGTGACGGAGCTAGCACTGAAGCTTTCTTT
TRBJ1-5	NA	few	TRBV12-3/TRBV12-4	CASSTRGPQHF	TGTGCCAGCAGTACGCGAGGGCCCCAGCATTTT
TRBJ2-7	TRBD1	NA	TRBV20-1	CSAGKGAASYEQYF	TGCAGTGCAGGGAAGGGGGCGGCCTCCTACGAGCAGTACTTC
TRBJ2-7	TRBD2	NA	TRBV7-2	CASSLGGSGGYEQYF	TGTGCCAGCAGCTTAGGGGGCAGCGGGGGTTACGAGCAGTACTTC
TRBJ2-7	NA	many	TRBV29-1	CSVVKGGRYEQYF	TGCAGCGTCGTTAAGGGGGGACGGTACGAGCAGTACTTC
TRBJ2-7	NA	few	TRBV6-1	CASSMRDLAYEQYF	TGTGCCAGCAGTATGAGGGACTTAGCCTACGAGCAGTACTTC
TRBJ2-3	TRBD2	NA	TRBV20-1	CSARDSGGAGDTQYF	TGCAGTGCTAGAGATAGCGGGGGGGCGGGAGATACGCAGTATTTT
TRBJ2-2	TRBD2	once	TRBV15	CATSRESSGRFGELFF	TGTGCCACCAGCAGAGAAAGTAGCGGGAGGTTCGGGGAGCTGTTTTTT
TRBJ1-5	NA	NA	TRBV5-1	CASSLDGGSAPQHF	TGCGCCAGCAGCCTAGACGGTGGGTCCGCGCCCCAGCATTTT
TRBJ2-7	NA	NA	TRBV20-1	CSARRVEEQYF	TGCAGTGCTCGCAGGGTTGAAGAGCAGTACTTC
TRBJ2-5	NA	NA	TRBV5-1	CASSRDSPETQYF	TGCGCCAGCAGCCGGGACTCTCCCGAGACCCAGTACTTC
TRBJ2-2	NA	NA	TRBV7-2	CASSFGGSPTGELFF	TGTGCCAGCAGCTTTGGTGGGAGTCCCACCGGGGAGCTGTTTTTT
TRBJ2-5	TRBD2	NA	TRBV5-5	CASSPGGAQETQYF	TGTGCCAGCAGCCCCGGGGGGGCCCAAGAGACCCAGTACTTC
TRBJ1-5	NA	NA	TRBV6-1	CASSDPGTPQHF	TGTGCCAGCAGTGACCCTGGTACGCCCCAGCATTTT
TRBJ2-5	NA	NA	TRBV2	CASIKDGGAETQYF	TGTGCCAGCATTAAAGATGGGGGCGCGGAGACCCAGTACTTC
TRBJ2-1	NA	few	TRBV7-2	CASSLVYLQDRNNEQFF	TGTGCCAGCAGCTTAGTTTATTTGCAGGACAGAAACAATGAGCAGTTCTTC
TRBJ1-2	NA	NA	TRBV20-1	CSARDQGGTNYGYTF	TGCAGTGCACGGGACCAGGGAGGAACTAACTATGGCTACACCTTC
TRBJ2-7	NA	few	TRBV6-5	CASSYEDGSYEQYF	TGTGCCAGCAGTTACGAGGACGGCTCCTACGAGCAGTACTTC
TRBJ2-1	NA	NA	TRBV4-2	CASSQAGVAGESYNEQFF	TGTGCCAGCAGCCAAGCGGGTGTCGCAGGGGAGTCCTACAATGAGCAGTTCTTC
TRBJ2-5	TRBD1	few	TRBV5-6	CASGTAQETQYF	TGTGCCAGCGGGACAGCTCAAGAGACCCAGTACTTC
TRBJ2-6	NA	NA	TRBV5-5	CASSLGTAAWAGANVLTF	TGTGCCAGCAGCTTGGGGACAGCCGCGTGGGCTGGGGCCAACGTCCTGACTTTC
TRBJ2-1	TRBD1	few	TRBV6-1	CASSPQPGTGDEQFF	TGTGCCAGCAGTCCTCAACCCGGGACAGGGGATGAGCAGTTCTTC
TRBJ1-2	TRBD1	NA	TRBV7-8	CASRTGSHGYTF	TGTGCCAGCAGGACAGGGAGTCATGGCTACACCTTC
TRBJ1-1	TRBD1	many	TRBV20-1	CSAFRGPGTEAFF	TGCAGTGCTTTCAGGGGGCCCGGCACTGAAGCTTTCTTT
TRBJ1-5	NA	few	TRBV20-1	CSAVPAGYQPQHF	TGCAGTGCCGTTCCGGCCGGGTATCAGCCCCAGCATTTT
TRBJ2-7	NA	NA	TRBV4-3	CASSQDRQGFYEQYF	TGCGCCAGCAGCCAGGATCGCCAGGGTTTCTACGAGCAGTACTTC
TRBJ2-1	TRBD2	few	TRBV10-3	CAIRRIAGVIDEQFF	TGTGCCATACGGCGAATAGCGGGAGTTATAGATGAGCAGTTCTTC
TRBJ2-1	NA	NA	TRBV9	CASSAQFRAWVNEQFF	TGTGCCAGCAGCGCCCAGTTTAGGGCTTGGGTCAATGAGCAGTTCTTC
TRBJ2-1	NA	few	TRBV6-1	CASSKPGTQSGEQFF	TGTGCCAGCAGTAAACCCGGGACTCAAAGCGGTGAGCAGTTCTTC
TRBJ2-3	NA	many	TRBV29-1	CSVEEGGDTQYF	TGCAGCGTTGAAGAAGGAGGAGATACGCAGTATTTT
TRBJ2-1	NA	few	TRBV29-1	CSVPTARYNEQFF	TGCAGCGTCCCGACGGCCAGATACAATGAGCAGTTCTTC
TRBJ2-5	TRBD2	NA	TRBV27	CASSLFSGGAWNTQYF	TGTGCCAGCAGTTTATTTAGCGGGGGGGCATGGAATACCCAGTACTTC
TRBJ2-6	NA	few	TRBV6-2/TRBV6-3	CASGDSGANVLTF	TGTGCCAGCGGGGACTCTGGGGCCAACGTCCTGACTTTC
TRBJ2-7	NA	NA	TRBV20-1	CSALASYYEQYF	TGCAGTGCCCTGGCTTCTTACTACGAGCAGTACTTC
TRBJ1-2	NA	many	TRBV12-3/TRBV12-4	CASRRQSGNYGYTF	TGTGCCAGCAGGAGACAGTCGGGGAACTATGGCTACACCTTC